The rows below give T cell receptor beta chains drawn from one sample of a study of T cell responses to AZD1222 COVID-19 vaccine. Clones were sequenced by immunoSEQ multiplex PCR, and TCRdb holds only the in-frame ones, with some missing. In the table there are 95,000 to 100,000 clones, roughly nine tenths of which are singletons. Sequences were derived from peripheral blood, sampled 28 days after the second AZD1222 dose. The receptor source for this set is an adult who received the AZD1222 COVID-19 vaccine. Each CDR3 is given with its conserved first and last residue. The order of the fields is D gene, J gene, V gene, clone size, CDR3 protein, CDR3 DNA. D genes are given only for firm matches. The size field is filled for only some rows; it gives once, few, many or a size class.

d_call: .
j_call: TRBJ1-2
v_call: TRBV2
clone_size: .
cdr3_aa: CASRGLLNYGYTF
cdr3_nt: TGTGCCAGCAGGGGACTCCTGAACTATGGCTACACCTTC

d_call: TRBD1
j_call: TRBJ2-7
v_call: TRBV6-5
clone_size: .
cdr3_aa: CASRTGGFFEQYF
cdr3_nt: TGTGCCAGTAGGACAGGGGGTTTCTTCGAGCAGTACTTC

d_call: .
j_call: TRBJ2-3
v_call: TRBV15
clone_size: .
cdr3_aa: CATSSRGETDTQYF
cdr3_nt: TGTGCCACCAGCAGCAGGGGGGAAACAGATACGCAGTATTTT

d_call: .
j_call: TRBJ1-2
v_call: TRBV11-3
clone_size: .
cdr3_aa: CASSIRDGYTF
cdr3_nt: TGTGCCAGCAGCATCAGGGATGGCTACACCTTC

d_call: .
j_call: TRBJ2-3
v_call: TRBV7-2
clone_size: .
cdr3_aa: CASSQEGSTDTQYF
cdr3_nt: TGTGCCAGCAGCCAGGAGGGGAGCACAGATACGCAGTATTTT

d_call: .
j_call: TRBJ2-3
v_call: TRBV2
clone_size: .
cdr3_aa: CASSAMDGEDTQYF
cdr3_nt: TGTGCCAGCAGCGCAATGGACGGAGAAGATACGCAGTATTTT

d_call: .
j_call: TRBJ1-6
v_call: TRBV7-3
clone_size: .
cdr3_aa: CASSLTGTRNSPLHF
cdr3_nt: TGTGCCAGCAGCTTAACGGGGACTCGGAACTCACCCCTCCACTTT

d_call: TRBD2
j_call: TRBJ2-2
v_call: TRBV29-1
clone_size: .
cdr3_aa: CSALQAGDFTGELFF
cdr3_nt: TGCAGCGCCCTCCAAGCGGGAGATTTCACCGGGGAGCTGTTTTTT

d_call: .
j_call: TRBJ2-2
v_call: TRBV6-6
clone_size: .
cdr3_aa: CASRAEIGAGELFF
cdr3_nt: TGTGCCAGCAGGGCCGAGATCGGGGCCGGGGAGCTGTTTTTT

d_call: TRBD1
j_call: TRBJ2-5
v_call: TRBV6-1
clone_size: .
cdr3_aa: CASSDQPGQGGETQYF
cdr3_nt: TGTGCCAGCAGTGATCAGCCGGGACAGGGGGGAGAGACCCAGTACTTC

d_call: TRBD2
j_call: TRBJ2-3
v_call: TRBV4-1
clone_size: once
cdr3_aa: CASSLRPQREGRDTQYF
cdr3_nt: TGCGCCAGCAGCCTAAGGCCCCAACGGGAGGGAAGAGATACGCAGTATTTT

d_call: .
j_call: TRBJ1-6
v_call: TRBV7-2
clone_size: few
cdr3_aa: CASSLTGWGGSPLHF
cdr3_nt: TGTGCCAGCAGCTTAACAGGGTGGGGAGGATCACCCCTCCACTTT

d_call: TRBD2
j_call: TRBJ2-2
v_call: TRBV20-1
clone_size: .
cdr3_aa: CSASFIGRAAGELFF
cdr3_nt: TGCAGTGCTAGTTTTATAGGGAGGGCGGCCGGGGAGCTGTTTTTT

d_call: .
j_call: TRBJ1-2
v_call: TRBV12-3/TRBV12-4
clone_size: .
cdr3_aa: CASRDDVGEAF
cdr3_nt: TGTGCCAGCAGGGATGACGTCGGCGAGGCCTTC

d_call: .
j_call: TRBJ1-3
v_call: TRBV11-2
clone_size: few
cdr3_aa: CASTGTAGNTIYF
cdr3_nt: TGTGCCAGCACCGGGACCGCTGGAAACACCATATATTTT

d_call: .
j_call: TRBJ2-7
v_call: TRBV6-2/TRBV6-3
clone_size: .
cdr3_aa: CASSLQYEQYF
cdr3_nt: TGTGCCAGCAGCCTCCAATACGAGCAGTACTTC

d_call: .
j_call: TRBJ2-1
v_call: TRBV9
clone_size: .
cdr3_aa: CASSFSATREQFF
cdr3_nt: TGTGCCAGCAGCTTTTCAGCGACCCGTGAGCAGTTCTTC

d_call: TRBD2
j_call: TRBJ2-5
v_call: TRBV19
clone_size: .
cdr3_aa: CASSPTSGETQYF
cdr3_nt: TGTGCCAGTAGCCCGACTAGCGGAGAGACCCAGTACTTC

d_call: .
j_call: TRBJ1-4
v_call: TRBV18
clone_size: .
cdr3_aa: CASSLGTSEKLFF
cdr3_nt: TGTGCCAGCTCACTCGGGACAAGTGAAAAACTGTTTTTT

d_call: TRBD2
j_call: TRBJ2-3
v_call: TRBV7-8
clone_size: .
cdr3_aa: CASSLRRELGDTQYF
cdr3_nt: TGTGCCAGCAGCTTGAGGCGGGAGCTGGGGGATACGCAGTATTTT

d_call: TRBD1
j_call: TRBJ1-2
v_call: TRBV6-1
clone_size: once
cdr3_aa: CASSDRGGRDRGLGGYTF
cdr3_nt: TGTGCCAGCAGTGACCGAGGGGGGAGGGACAGGGGGCTTGGTGGCTACACCTTC

d_call: TRBD1
j_call: TRBJ2-3
v_call: TRBV27
clone_size: .
cdr3_aa: CASSLDREYF
cdr3_nt: TGTGCCAGCAGTTTAGACAGGGAGTATTTT

d_call: TRBD2
j_call: TRBJ2-2
v_call: TRBV27
clone_size: .
cdr3_aa: CASSGGGRSGELFF
cdr3_nt: TGTGCCAGCAGTGGGGGAGGGCGAAGCGGGGAGCTGTTTTTT

d_call: .
j_call: TRBJ2-5
v_call: TRBV15
clone_size: .
cdr3_aa: CATSRTQETQYF
cdr3_nt: TGTGCCACCAGTCGGACACAAGAGACCCAGTACTTC

d_call: .
j_call: TRBJ1-5
v_call: TRBV19
clone_size: .
cdr3_aa: CASSIDRGQYQPQHF
cdr3_nt: TGTGCCAGTAGTATAGATCGTGGCCAATATCAGCCCCAGCATTTT

d_call: .
j_call: TRBJ2-2
v_call: TRBV5-1
clone_size: .
cdr3_aa: CASREQGAGELFF
cdr3_nt: TGCGCCAGCCGCGAGCAGGGCGCCGGGGAGCTGTTTTTT

d_call: TRBD2
j_call: TRBJ2-3
v_call: TRBV5-1
clone_size: .
cdr3_aa: CASSLGTSGPAGTQYF
cdr3_nt: TGCGCCAGCAGCTTGGGGACTAGCGGCCCCGCGGGTACGCAGTATTTT

d_call: .
j_call: TRBJ2-1
v_call: TRBV11-1
clone_size: .
cdr3_aa: CASSSERISYNEQFF
cdr3_nt: TGTGCCAGCAGCTCTGAGAGGATCTCCTACAATGAGCAGTTCTTC

d_call: TRBD1
j_call: TRBJ1-3
v_call: TRBV6-5
clone_size: .
cdr3_aa: CASGLPGQGNTIYF
cdr3_nt: TGTGCCAGCGGACTCCCGGGACAGGGAAACACCATATATTTT

d_call: .
j_call: TRBJ1-5
v_call: TRBV6-5
clone_size: .
cdr3_aa: CASSLGPYSNQPQHF
cdr3_nt: TGTGCCAGCAGTTTGGGACCTTATAGCAATCAGCCCCAGCATTTT

d_call: .
j_call: TRBJ2-1
v_call: TRBV7-8
clone_size: .
cdr3_aa: CASSPGTIYNEQFF
cdr3_nt: TGTGCCAGCAGCCCAGGGACGATCTACAATGAGCAGTTCTTC

d_call: .
j_call: TRBJ2-1
v_call: TRBV27
clone_size: .
cdr3_aa: CASRPGRNVNEQFF
cdr3_nt: TGTGCCAGCAGACCCGGGAGAAACGTCAATGAGCAGTTCTTC

d_call: TRBD2
j_call: TRBJ2-7
v_call: TRBV7-6
clone_size: .
cdr3_aa: CASSLEEREAPSEQYF
cdr3_nt: TGTGCCAGCAGCTTAGAGGAGCGGGAGGCCCCCTCGGAGCAGTACTTC